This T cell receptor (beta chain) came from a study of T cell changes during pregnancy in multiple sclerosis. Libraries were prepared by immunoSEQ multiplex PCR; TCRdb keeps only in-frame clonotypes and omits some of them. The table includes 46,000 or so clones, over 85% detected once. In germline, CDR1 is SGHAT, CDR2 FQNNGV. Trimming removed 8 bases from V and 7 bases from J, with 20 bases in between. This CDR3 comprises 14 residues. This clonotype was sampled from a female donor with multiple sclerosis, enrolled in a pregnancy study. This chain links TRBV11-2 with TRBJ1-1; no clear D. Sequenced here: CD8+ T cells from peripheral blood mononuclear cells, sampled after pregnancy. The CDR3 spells CASSLGGYSGEAFF. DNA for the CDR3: TGTGCCAGCTCCCTCGGAGGGTATAGTGGTGAAGCTTTCTTT.